This TCR beta chain was documented in a study of a mutant IDH1 vaccine in newly diagnosed glioma (dated by TCRdb to the early 2020s). Study-wide context: In the chemotherapy-containing groups, vaccination started alongside temozolomide cycles, whereas in patients who had radiotherapy alone it started 4-6 weeks after radiotherapy. The roughly 30 treated patients were 62.5% male and around 40% female, with a mean age of approximately 40 years. For exploratory analyses, about 25 treated patients had longitudinal TCRB deep sequencing done wherever samples were available. Visit V12 was the week-35 safety follow-up and visit V13 was the week-47 end of study. Peripheral blood samples were drawn at six visits, namely V03 (baseline), V05, V07, V10, V12 and V13. Prior to enrollment, standard therapy consisting of radiotherapy alone, temozolomide alone, or radiochemotherapy with temozolomide had been administered to patients, with the combination being received by most patients. Results and caveats for the whole study, not just this receptor: Across multiple MHC alleles, vaccine-induced immune responses were seen in around 94% of patients. Selection of PBMC samples for TCRB deep sequencing was based on availability. It was noted by the authors that analyses of patient blood samples could not be reproduced owing to sample limitations. No apparent relationship was observed between pseudoprogression and alterations in the top peripheral T cell clonotypes detected by TCRB sequencing.

As regards this clone: Its cognate antigen has yet to be identified. The record has no base qualities; no much larger clone is one base away.

Reading the germline V gene (reference sequence) gives CDR1 GTSNPN and CDR2 SVGIG. There are 14 amino acids in the CDR3, from cysteine to phenylalanine inclusive. Solely the CDR3 DNA is kept, with 42 bases framed from the first base. The sample's time point, from its label and the paper: week 47, end of study. A 20-mer mutant IDH1 peptide at 300 micrograms in Montanide made up each vaccine dose, which was injected subcutaneously together with topical imiquimod. Patients received eight vaccinations in weeks 1, 3, 5, 7, 11, 15, 19 and 23, corresponding to visits V03 through V10. The donors had newly diagnosed IDH1-mutant astrocytomas of WHO grade 3 or 4 that showed loss of nuclear ATRX. The samples were drawn from NOA16, a multicentre, single-arm, open-label phase I trial in Germany that tested a mutant IDH1 peptide vaccine in humans for the first time. Genomic DNA for TCRB sequencing was isolated from EDTA blood with the DNeasy Blood and Tissue Kit.

The protocol used for the library was the immunoSEQ multiplex PCR assay. The hsTCRB Kit was used according to the manufacturer's protocol to amplify rearranged TCR beta chain sequences. Sequencing of TCRB libraries was carried out on an Illumina MiSeq. The paper's processing steps were these. The proprietary platform of the kit vendor was used for demultiplexing, trimming and gene mapping. TCRdb took this table from immuneACCESS and kept in-frame rearrangements with V and J called. Such tables lack part of the clones; where checked against another copy, unresolved V genes explain under half of the gap, and the rest is unexplained. The D gene and trimming were derived from the DNA, and the V and J assignments and clone size from that table. This sample comprises around 50,000 clones, 65% of them detected only once. 4% to 5.5% of the sample rests with the top ten.

The source was peripheral blood mononuclear cells (PBMCs), collected from a glioma patient whose treatment included an IDH1 peptide vaccine. The chain links TRBV30 with TRBJ2-5, and perhaps TRBD2 as D gene, on 5 matching bases. The J call could be wrong; TRBJ2-7 is a better fit for the DNA end. This TCR came from a man in his forties or fifties with glioma. Some clones in this sample may be carry-over from other donors' samples. The CDR3 sequence is CAWSHSGFPYEQYF. The DNA sequence follows: TGTGCCTGGAGTCACTCGGGGTTCCCCTACGAGCAGTACTTC.